This entry describes one T cell receptor (beta chain). Its antigen is not known. These data originate in a study of CD8 T cells in ankylosing spondylitis. Overall study findings and caveats: Reported data indicate significant enrichment of disease-linked clones within matched ankylosing spondylitis synovial fluid. Reports of some motif variants in reactive arthritis synovial fluid and blood predate this one. Disease-linked clones bore a CD8+ phenotype and were relatively rare in peripheral blood. In ankylosing spondylitis blood, a motif of roughly 8 highly homologous TCR beta variants appeared characteristic.

The CDR3 loop spans 14 amino acids. TCRdb re-called the 5' RACE reads through MiXCR, storing one row per CDR3 protein. This table holds 200,000 to 300,000 distinct CDR3 sequences, 20% to 30% found once. V gene TRBV12-1 combines with J gene TRBJ2-2; the DNA was not used to check the table's D call, TRBD1. TRBV12-1 is described as a pseudogene. This clonotype was obtained from a male donor with ankylosing spondylitis or in good health (not recorded which). Material for sequencing was blood, either unsorted or a sorted T cell fraction (not recorded which). The CDR3 nucleotides read TGTGCCAGCAGCCCAGGGGTCCCGGCCGGGGTGCTGTTTTTT. Residues: CASSPGVPAGVLFF.